This T cell receptor beta chain was sequenced for a study of shared clonotypes between healthy human individuals. V lost 0 bases, J lost 5 bases, and 10 bases lay in between. CDR1 is LGHNA and CDR2 is YSLEER in the germline V gene. The CDR3 totals 14 residues. Assay: immunoSEQ multiplex PCR; the TCRdb copy retains only in-frame clones and omits some. This table holds roughly 2.2 million clones, roughly 90% found once. This clone has just one count. The material sequenced was naive CD4+ T cells from PBMCs. Subset: CD45RA+ positively selected. The source of this sequence is a man younger than 35 in good health. Some clones in this sample may be carry-over from other donors' samples. The chain links TRBV4-3 to TRBJ2-5; D is unresolved. The chain's CDR3 is CASSQDLFQETQYF. The CDR3 DNA reads TGCGCCAGCAGCCAAGATCTTTTCCAGGAGACCCAGTACTTC.